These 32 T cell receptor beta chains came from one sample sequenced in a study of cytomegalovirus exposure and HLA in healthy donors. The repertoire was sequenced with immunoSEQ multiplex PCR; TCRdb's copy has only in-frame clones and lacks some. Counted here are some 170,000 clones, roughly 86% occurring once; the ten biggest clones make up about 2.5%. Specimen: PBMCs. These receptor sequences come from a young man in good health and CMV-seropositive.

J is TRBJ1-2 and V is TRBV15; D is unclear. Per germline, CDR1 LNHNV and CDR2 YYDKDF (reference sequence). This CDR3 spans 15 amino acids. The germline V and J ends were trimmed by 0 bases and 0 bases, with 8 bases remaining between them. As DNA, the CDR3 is TGTGCCACCAGCAGAGAGGGAGGTGCTAACTATGGCTACACCTTC. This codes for CATSREGGANYGYTF.

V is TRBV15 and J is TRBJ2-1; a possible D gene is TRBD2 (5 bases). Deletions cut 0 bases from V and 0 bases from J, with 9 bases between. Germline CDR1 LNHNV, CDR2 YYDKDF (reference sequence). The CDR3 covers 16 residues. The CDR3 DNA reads TGTGCCACCAGCAGAGACTTAGCGCACTCCTACAATGAGCAGTTCTTC. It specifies CATSRDLAHSYNEQFF.

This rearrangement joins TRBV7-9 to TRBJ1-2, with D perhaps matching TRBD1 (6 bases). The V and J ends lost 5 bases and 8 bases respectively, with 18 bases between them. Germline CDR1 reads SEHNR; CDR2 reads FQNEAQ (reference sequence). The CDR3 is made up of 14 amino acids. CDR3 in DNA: TGTGCCAGCAGCCCCGGCAGGGGCCCCGGAGGCTACACCTTC. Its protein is CASSPGRGPGGYTF.

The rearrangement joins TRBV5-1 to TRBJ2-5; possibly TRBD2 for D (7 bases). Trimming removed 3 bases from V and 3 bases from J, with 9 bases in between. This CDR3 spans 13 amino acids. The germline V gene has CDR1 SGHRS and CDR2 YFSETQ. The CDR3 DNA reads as TGCGCCAGCAGCTCGGGGGGCGAAGAGACCCAGTACTTC. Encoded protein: CASSSGGEETQYF. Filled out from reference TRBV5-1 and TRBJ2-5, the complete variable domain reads KAGVTQTPRYLIKTRGQQVTLSCSPISGHRSVSWYQQTPGQGLQFLFEYFSETQRNKGNFPGRFSGRQFSNSRSEMNVSTLELGDSALYLCASSSGGEETQYFGPGTRLLVL.

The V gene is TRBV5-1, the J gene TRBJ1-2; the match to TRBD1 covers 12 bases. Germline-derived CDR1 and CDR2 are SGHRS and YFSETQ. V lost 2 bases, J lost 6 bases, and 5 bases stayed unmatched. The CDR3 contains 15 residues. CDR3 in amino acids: CASSLRDRGRDGYTF. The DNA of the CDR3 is TGCGCCAGCAGCTTAAGGGACAGGGGGCGAGATGGCTACACCTTC.

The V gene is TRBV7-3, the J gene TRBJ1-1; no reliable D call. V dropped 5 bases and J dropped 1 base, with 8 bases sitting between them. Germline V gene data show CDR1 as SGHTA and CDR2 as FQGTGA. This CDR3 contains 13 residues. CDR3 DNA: TGTGCCAGCAGCGAGAATACGAACACTGAAGCTTTCTTT. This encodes CASSENTNTEAFF. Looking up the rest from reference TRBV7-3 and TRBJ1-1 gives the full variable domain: GAGVSQTPSNKVTEKGKYVELRCDPISGHTALYWYRQSLGQGPEFLIYFQGTGAADDSGLPNDRFFAVRPEGSVSTLKIQRTERGDSAVYLCASSENTNTEAFFGQGTRLTVV.

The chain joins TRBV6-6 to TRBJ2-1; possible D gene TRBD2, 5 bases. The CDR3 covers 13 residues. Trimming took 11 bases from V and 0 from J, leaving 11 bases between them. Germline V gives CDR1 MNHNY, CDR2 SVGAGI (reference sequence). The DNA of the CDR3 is TGTGCCGTAGCGTTGGTCTCCTACAATGAGCAGTTCTTC. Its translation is CAVALVSYNEQFF.

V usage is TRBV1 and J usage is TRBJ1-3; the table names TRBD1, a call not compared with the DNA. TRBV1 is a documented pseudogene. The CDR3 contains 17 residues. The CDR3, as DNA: TGCACCAGCAGCCTTGGGACAGGGGGCATCGCTGGAAACACCATATATTTT. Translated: CTSSLGTGGIAGNTIYF.

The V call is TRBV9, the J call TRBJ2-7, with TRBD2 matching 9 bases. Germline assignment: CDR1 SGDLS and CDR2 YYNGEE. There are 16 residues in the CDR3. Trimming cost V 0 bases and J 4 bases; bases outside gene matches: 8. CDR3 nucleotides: TGTGCCAGCAGCGTAGTGGCGACTAGCGGACAATACGAGCAGTACTTC. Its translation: CASSVVATSGQYEQYF.

CDR3 protein: CASSDGTGYMNTEAFF. The CDR3 DNA reads as TGTGCCAGCAGCGATGGGACAGGGTATATGAACACTGAAGCTTTCTTT. This chain connects TRBV5-6 to TRBJ1-1, with TRBD1 matching 9 bases. With V trimmed by 4 bases and J by 0 bases, 7 bases remained unmatched. Germline values: CDR1 SGHDT, CDR2 YYEEEE. The CDR3 length is 16 residues.

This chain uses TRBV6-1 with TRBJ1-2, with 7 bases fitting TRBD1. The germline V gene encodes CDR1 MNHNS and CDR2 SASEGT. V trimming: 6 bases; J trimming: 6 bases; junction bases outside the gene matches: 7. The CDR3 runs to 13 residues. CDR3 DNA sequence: TGTGCCAGCAGGTTCGACAGGGAACATGGCTACACCTTC. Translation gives CASRFDREHGYTF.

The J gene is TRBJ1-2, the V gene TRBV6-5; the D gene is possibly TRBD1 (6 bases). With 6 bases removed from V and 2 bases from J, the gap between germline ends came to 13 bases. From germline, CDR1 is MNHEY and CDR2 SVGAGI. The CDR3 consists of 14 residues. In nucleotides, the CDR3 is TGTGCCAGCAGGCCCACAGGGCTCAACTATGGCTACACCTTC. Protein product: CASRPTGLNYGYTF.

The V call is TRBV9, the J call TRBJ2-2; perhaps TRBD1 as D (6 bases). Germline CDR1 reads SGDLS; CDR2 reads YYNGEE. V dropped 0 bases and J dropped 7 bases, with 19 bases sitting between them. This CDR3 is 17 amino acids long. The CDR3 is CASSVDGRGFGRGELFF. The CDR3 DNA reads TGTGCCAGCAGCGTAGATGGCAGGGGATTTGGTCGCGGGGAGCTGTTTTTT. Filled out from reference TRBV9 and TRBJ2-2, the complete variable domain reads DSGVTQTPKHLITATGQRVTLRCSPRSGDLSVYWYQQSLDQGLQFLIQYYNGEERAKGNILERFSAQQFPDLHSELNLSSLELGDSALYFCASSVDGRGFGRGELFFGEGSRLTVL.

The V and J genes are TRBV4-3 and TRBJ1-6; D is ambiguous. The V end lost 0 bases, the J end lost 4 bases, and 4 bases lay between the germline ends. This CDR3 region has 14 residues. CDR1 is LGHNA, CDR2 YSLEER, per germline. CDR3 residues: CASSQDRYNSPLHF. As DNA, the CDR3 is TGCGCCAGCAGCCAAGACAGATATAATTCACCCCTCCACTTT.

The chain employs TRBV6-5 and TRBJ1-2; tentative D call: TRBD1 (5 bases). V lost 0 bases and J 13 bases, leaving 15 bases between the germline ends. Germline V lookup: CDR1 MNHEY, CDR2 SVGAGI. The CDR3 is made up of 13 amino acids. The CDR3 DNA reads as TGTGCCAGCAGTTACTCCTCTCGGGACTCAAGCACCTTC. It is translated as CASSYSSRDSSTF.

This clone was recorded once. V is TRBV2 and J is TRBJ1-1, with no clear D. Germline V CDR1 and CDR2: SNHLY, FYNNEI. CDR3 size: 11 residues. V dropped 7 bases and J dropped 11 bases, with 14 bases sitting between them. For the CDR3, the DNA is TGTGCCAGCAAAGGGCCGGAGGTGGCTTTCTTT. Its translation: CASKGPEVAFF.

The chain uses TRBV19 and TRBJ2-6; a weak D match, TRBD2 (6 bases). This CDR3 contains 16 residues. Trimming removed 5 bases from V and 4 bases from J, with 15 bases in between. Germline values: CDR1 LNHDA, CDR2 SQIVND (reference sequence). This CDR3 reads CASSLTGTSGANVLTF. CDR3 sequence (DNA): TGTGCCAGTAGTCTCACCGGGACTTCGGGGGCCAACGTCCTGACTTTC. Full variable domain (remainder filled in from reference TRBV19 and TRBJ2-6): DGGITQSPKYLFRKEGQNVTLSCEQNLNHDAMYWYRQDPGQGLRLIYYSQIVNDFQKGDIAEGYSVSREKKESFPLTVTSAQKNPTAFYLCASSLTGTSGANVLTFGAGSRLTVL.

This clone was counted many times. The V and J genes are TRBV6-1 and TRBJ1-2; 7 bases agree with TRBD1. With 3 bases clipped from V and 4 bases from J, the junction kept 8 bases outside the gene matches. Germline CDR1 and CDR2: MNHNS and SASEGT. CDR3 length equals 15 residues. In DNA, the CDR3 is TGTGCCAGCAGTGATATCGGAACAGGGGCCTATGGCTACACCTTC. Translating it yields CASSDIGTGAYGYTF.

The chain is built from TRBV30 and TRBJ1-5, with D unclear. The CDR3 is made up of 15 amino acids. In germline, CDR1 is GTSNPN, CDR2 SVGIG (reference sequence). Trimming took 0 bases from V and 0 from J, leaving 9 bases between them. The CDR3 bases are TGTGCCTGGAGTGTAACTCTTGGTAGCAATCAGCCCCAGCATTTT. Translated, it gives CAWSVTLGSNQPQHF.

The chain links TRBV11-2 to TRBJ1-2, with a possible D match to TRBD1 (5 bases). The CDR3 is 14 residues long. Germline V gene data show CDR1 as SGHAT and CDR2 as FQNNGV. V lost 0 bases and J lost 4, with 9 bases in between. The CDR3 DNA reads TGTGCCAGCAGCTTAGATGGGGGGTTCTATGGCTACACCTTC. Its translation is CASSLDGGFYGYTF.

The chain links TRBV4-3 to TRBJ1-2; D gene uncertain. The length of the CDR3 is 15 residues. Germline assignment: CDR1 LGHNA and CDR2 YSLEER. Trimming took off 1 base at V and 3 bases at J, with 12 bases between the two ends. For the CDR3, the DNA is TGCGCCAGCAGCCAAGGACACCCAGTTCACTATGGCTACACCTTC. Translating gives CASSQGHPVHYGYTF.

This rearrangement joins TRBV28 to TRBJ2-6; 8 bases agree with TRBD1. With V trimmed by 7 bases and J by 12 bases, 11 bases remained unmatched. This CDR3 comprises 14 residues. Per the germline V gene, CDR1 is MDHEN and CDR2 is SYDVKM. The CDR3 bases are TGTGCCAGCAACCCGGACAGGGTTCGCACCGTCCTGACTTTC. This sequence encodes CASNPDRVRTVLTF.

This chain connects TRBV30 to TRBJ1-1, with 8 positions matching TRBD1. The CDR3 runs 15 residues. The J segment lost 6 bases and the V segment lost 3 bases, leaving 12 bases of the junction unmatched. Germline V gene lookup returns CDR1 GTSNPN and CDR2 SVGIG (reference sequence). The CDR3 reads CAWRLAGTGIAEAFF. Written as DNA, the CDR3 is TGTGCCTGGAGGCTAGCCGGGACAGGTATTGCTGAAGCTTTCTTT.

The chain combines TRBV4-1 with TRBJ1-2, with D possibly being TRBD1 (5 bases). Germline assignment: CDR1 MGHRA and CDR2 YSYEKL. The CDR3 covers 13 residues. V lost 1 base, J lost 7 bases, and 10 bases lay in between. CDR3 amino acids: CASSQAPGLGYTF. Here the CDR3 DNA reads TGCGCCAGCAGCCAAGCCCCGGGACTTGGCTACACCTTC.

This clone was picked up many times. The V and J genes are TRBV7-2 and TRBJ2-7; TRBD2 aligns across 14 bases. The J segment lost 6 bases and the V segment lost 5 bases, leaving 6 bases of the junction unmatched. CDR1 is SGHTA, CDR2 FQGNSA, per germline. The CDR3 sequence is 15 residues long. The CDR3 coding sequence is TGTGCCAGCAGCAAACGACTAGCGGGAGGGGGCGAGCAGTACTTC. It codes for CASSKRLAGGGEQYF.

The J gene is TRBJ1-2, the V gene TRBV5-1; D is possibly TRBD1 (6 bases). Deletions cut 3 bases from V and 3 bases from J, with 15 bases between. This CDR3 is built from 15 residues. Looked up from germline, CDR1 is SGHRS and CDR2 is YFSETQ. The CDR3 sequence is CASSSLEGQHYGYTF. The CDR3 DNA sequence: TGCGCCAGCAGCTCCTTAGAGGGACAACACTATGGCTACACCTTC. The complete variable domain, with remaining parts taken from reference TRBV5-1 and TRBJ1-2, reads KAGVTQTPRYLIKTRGQQVTLSCSPISGHRSVSWYQQTPGQGLQFLFEYFSETQRNKGNFPGRFSGRQFSNSRSEMNVSTLELGDSALYLCASSSLEGQHYGYTFGSGTRLTVV.

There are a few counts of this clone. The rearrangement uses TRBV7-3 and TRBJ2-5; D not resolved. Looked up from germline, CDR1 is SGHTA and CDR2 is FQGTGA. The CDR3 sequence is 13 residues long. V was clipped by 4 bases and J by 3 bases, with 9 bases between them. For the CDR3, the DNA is TGTGCCAGCAGCTCCGGTACAGAAGAGACCCAGTACTTC. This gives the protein CASSSGTEETQYF.

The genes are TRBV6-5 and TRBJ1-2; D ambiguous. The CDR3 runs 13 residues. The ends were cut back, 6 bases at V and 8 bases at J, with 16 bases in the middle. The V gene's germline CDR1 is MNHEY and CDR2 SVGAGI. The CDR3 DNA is TGTGCCAGCAGACCCCCCCCAGGTGGAGGCTACACCTTC. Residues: CASRPPPGGGYTF.

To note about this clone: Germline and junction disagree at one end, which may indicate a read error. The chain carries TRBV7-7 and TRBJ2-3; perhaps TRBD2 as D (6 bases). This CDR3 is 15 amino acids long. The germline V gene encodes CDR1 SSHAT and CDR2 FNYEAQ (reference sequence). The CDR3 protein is CASSYGDSGTDTQYF. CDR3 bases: TGTGCTAGCAGCTACGGGGACTCTGGCACAGATACGCAGTATTTT.

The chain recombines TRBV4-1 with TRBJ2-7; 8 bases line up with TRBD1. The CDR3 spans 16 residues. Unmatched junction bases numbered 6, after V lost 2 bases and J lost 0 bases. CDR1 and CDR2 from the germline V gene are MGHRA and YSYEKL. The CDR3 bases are TGCGCCAGCAGCCAATCCCCGACAGGGGTCTCCTACGAGCAGTACTTC. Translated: CASSQSPTGVSYEQYF.

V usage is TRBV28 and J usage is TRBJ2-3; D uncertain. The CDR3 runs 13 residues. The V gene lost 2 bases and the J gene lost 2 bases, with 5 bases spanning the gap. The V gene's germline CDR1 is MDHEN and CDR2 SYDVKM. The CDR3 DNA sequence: TGTGCCAGCAGTTTACCCTACACAGATACGCAGTATTTT. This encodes CASSLPYTDTQYF.

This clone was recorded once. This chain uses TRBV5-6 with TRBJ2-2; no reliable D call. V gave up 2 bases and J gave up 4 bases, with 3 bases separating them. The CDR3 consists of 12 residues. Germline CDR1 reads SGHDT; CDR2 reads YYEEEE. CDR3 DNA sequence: TGTGCCAGCAGCTTCGGCACCGGGGAGCTGTTTTTT. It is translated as CASSFGTGELFF.